These 18 T cell receptor beta chains were sequenced from one sample in a study of cytotoxic CD8 clonotypes in ibrutinib-treated CLL. The table came from immunoSEQ multiplex PCR; TCRdb's copy has only in-frame clones and leaves some out. The table records about 140,000 clones, roughly 80% of them present only once. The sequenced sample was PBMCs, obtained after 12 months of ibrutinib treatment. These receptors all stem from a human donor with chronic lymphocytic leukemia.

The chain couples TRBV30 to TRBJ2-7, with 7 bases matching TRBD1. The CDR3 length is 21 residues. After removal of 2 bases from V and 1 base from J, the junction contained 26 bases not matched to a gene. Germline CDR1 and CDR2: GTSNPN and SVGIG (reference sequence). The CDR3 bases are TGTGCCTGGAGTCCCGGGTGGGGGAGAGGGGGCATTGTAACTTCGTCCTACGAGCAGTACTTC. Its translation: CAWSPGWGRGGIVTSSYEQYF.

The chain recombines TRBV6-5 with TRBJ1-2, with 10 bases aligning to TRBD1. V trimming: 6 bases; J trimming: 7 bases; junction bases outside the gene matches: 5. This CDR3 is built from 13 residues. CDR1 is MNHEY and CDR2 is SVGAGI in the germline V gene. CDR3 in DNA: TGTGCCAGCAGCCCCCGGACAGGGGGTGGCTACACCTTC. Translated: CASSPRTGGGYTF.

In its sample, this clone was seen once. The rearrangement uses TRBV5-1 and TRBJ1-2, with D possibly being TRBD1 (6 bases). Per the germline V gene, CDR1 is SGHRS and CDR2 is YFSETQ. V was pared by 6 bases and J by 2 bases, with 17 bases between. The CDR3 sequence is 15 residues long. The CDR3 DNA reads as TGCGCCAGCACCGCCGCCTTCACAGGGAACTATGGCTACACCTTC. It codes for CASTAAFTGNYGYTF.

This CDR3 is CASSIQGNEKLFF. The CDR3 coding sequence is TGTGCCAGCAGCATACAGGGGAATGAAAAACTGTTTTTT. The V and J genes are TRBV5-6 and TRBJ1-4; 7 positions agree with TRBD1. With 4 bases clipped from V and 5 bases from J, the junction kept 2 bases outside the gene matches. The V gene's germline CDR1 is SGHDT and CDR2 YYEEEE. The CDR3 consists of 13 residues.

This chain joins TRBV13 and TRBJ2-5; 7 bases line up with TRBD1. CDR1 is PRHDT and CDR2 is FYEKMQ in the germline V gene (reference sequence). The CDR3 runs 16 residues. Trimming removed 5 bases from V and 2 bases from J; junction bases left unmatched: 11. Here the CDR3 reads CASSRTRDRLQETQYF. The CDR3 DNA follows: TGTGCCAGCAGCCGAACCCGGGACAGACTTCAAGAGACCCAGTACTTC. The whole variable domain, filled in from reference TRBV13 and TRBJ2-5, reads AAGVIQSPRHLIKEKRETATLKCYPIPRHDTVYWYQQGPGQDPQFLISFYEKMQSDKGSIPDRFSAQQFSDYHSELNMSSLELGDSALYFCASSRTRDRLQETQYFGPGTRLLVL.

The rearrangement links TRBV6-5 to TRBJ2-1; maybe TRBD2 (6 bases). The CDR3 is 13 amino acids. The ends were cut back, 6 bases at V and 8 bases at J, with 14 bases in the middle. Looked up from germline, CDR1 is MNHEY and CDR2 is SVGAGI. This CDR3 reads CASRLTSSDEQFF. In DNA form, the CDR3 reads TGTGCCAGCAGACTGACTAGTTCAGATGAGCAGTTCTTC.

The rearrangement links TRBV2 to TRBJ1-6; D uncertain. This CDR3 has 14 residues. Trimming took off 4 bases at V and 10 bases at J, with 14 bases between the two ends. Germline V gene sequence: CDR1 SNHLY, CDR2 FYNNEI. CDR3 in amino acids: CASSVAVSNSPLHF. DNA of the CDR3: TGTGCCAGCAGTGTGGCCGTAAGCAACTCACCCCTCCACTTT.

V usage is TRBV13 and J usage is TRBJ1-1; D not certain. Trimming left V 10 bases short and J 6 bases short, with 15 bases between. Germline V lookup: CDR1 PRHDT, CDR2 FYEKMQ (reference sequence). This CDR3 contains 12 residues. CDR3 protein: CATMAGSPEAFF. The DNA for the CDR3 is TGTGCCACCATGGCAGGATCCCCTGAAGCTTTCTTT.

The CDR3 here is CASSFADRGFQPQHF. The DNA for the CDR3 is TGTGCCAGCAGTTTTGCGGACAGGGGTTTTCAGCCCCAGCATTTT. The chain carries TRBV28 and TRBJ1-5; 9 nucleotides agree with TRBD1. The CDR3 length is 15 residues. Germline V gene lookup returns CDR1 MDHEN and CDR2 SYDVKM. Trimming removed 3 bases from V and 6 bases from J; junction bases left unmatched: 6.

The rearrangement joins TRBV7-8 to TRBJ1-5; TRBD1 agrees at 9 bases. Unmatched junction bases numbered 4, after V lost 1 base and J lost 3 bases. The CDR3 contains 16 residues. Germline CDR1 reads SGHVS; CDR2 reads FQNEAQ. The chain's CDR3 is CASSLVGQGYNQPQHF. In nucleotides, the CDR3 is TGTGCCAGCAGCTTAGTGGGACAGGGCTACAATCAGCCCCAGCATTTT.

The chain couples TRBV27 to TRBJ1-5; a weak D match, TRBD1 (5 bases). The CDR3 is 18 residues long. Between the trimmed V and J ends, which lost 6 bases and 1 base, there was a span of 22 bases. Germline V lookup: CDR1 MNHEY, CDR2 SMNVEV (reference sequence). The CDR3 loop reads CASRKEGNRRLSNQPQHF. Written as DNA, the CDR3 is TGTGCCAGCAGGAAGGAGGGCAACAGGCGACTAAGCAATCAGCCCCAGCATTTT.

This clone was recorded only once. The rearrangement links TRBV10-3 to TRBJ1-5; 8 bases are shared with TRBD1. J was trimmed by 4 bases and V by 11 bases; bases with no gene match: 7. The CDR3 totals 13 residues. Germline values: CDR1 ENHRY, CDR2 SYGVKD. The CDR3 nucleotides read TGTGCCGTAACAGGGGGAGGGAATCAGCCCCAGCATTTT. Translation gives CAVTGGGNQPQHF.

The chain is built from TRBV9 and TRBJ2-1; D not certain. The CDR3 runs to 12 residues. V lost 0 bases, J lost 5 bases, and 3 bases lay in between. CDR1 is SGDLS and CDR2 is YYNGEE in the germline V gene. CDR3 sequence: CASSVADNEQFF. In DNA form, the CDR3 reads TGTGCCAGCAGCGTAGCCGACAATGAGCAGTTCTTC.

The CDR3 loop is CASSQDRTGLDTQYF. In DNA, the CDR3 is TGTGCCAGCAGCCAAGATCGCACAGGTTTAGATACGCAGTATTTT. V and J are TRBV4-2 and TRBJ2-3; possible D gene TRBD1, 5 bases. Trimming removed 0 bases at V and 5 bases at J, with 12 bases between. The CDR3 is made up of 15 amino acids. CDR1 and CDR2 (germline): LGHNA, YNFKEQ.

This rearrangement joins TRBV13 to TRBJ2-1; either TRBD1 or TRBD2 may supply D (5 bases each). Trimming pared 2 bases from V and 0 bases from J, leaving 11 bases between. In germline, CDR1 is PRHDT, CDR2 FYEKMQ (reference sequence). The CDR3 runs to 16 residues. CDR3 residues: CASSLWAGSSYNEQFF. CDR3 in DNA: TGTGCCAGCAGCTTATGGGCAGGGAGCTCCTACAATGAGCAGTTCTTC.

The V call is TRBV19, the J call TRBJ2-5, with D hard to call. The CDR3 has 13 residues. V lost 5 bases, J lost 4 bases, and 11 bases lay in between. Germline V gives CDR1 LNHDA, CDR2 SQIVND (reference sequence). CDR3 protein: CASSAVVGETQYF. The CDR3 bases are TGTGCCAGTAGTGCAGTAGTCGGAGAGACCCAGTACTTC.

The rearrangement links TRBV10-1 to TRBJ2-3; D possibly uses TRBD1 or TRBD2 (5 bases each). The CDR3 runs to 19 residues. V was trimmed by 7 bases and J by 4 bases, leaving 30 bases between them. Germline V gives CDR1 WNHNN, CDR2 SYGVQD (reference sequence). CDR3 DNA: TGCGCCAGCAAGCAAGTTGGGGGAATACGGACGGAGGTGGCAGATACGCAGTATTTT. Its protein product is CASKQVGGIRTEVADTQYF.

The chain has TRBV14 and TRBJ2-1; the D is unclear. This CDR3 has 13 residues. The V gene's germline CDR1 is SGHDN and CDR2 FVKESK. Trimming removed 3 bases at V and 8 bases at J, with 11 bases between. CDR3: CASSQTNLDEQFF. As DNA, the CDR3 is TGTGCCAGCAGCCAGACCAATCTCGATGAGCAGTTCTTC.